Below, 8 T cell receptor beta chains from the same sample are listed, as sequenced in a study of regulatory T cells in long-lasting Graves disease. Time point given: newly diagnosed GD, antithyroid drugs for less than 3 months. PBMC RNA served as the TCR library source. CDR3-region Arm-PCR and iRepertoire HTBI primers produced the TCR beta libraries. TCRdb reprocessed the multiplex PCR reads with MiXCR, giving one entry per CDR3 protein. This repertoire shows 300,000 to 400,000 distinct CDR3 sequences, over 15% found once; its top ten account for 25% to 30%. In addition, the sample was reused for a study of T cells in Graves' hyperthyroidism and ophthalmopathy.

This specimen consisted of peripheral blood mononuclear cells (PBMCs), obtained at new diagnosis, from a patient treated with antithyroid drugs. The receptor source for this set is a man aged 35 to 55 with Graves disease.

This clonotype has a handful of counts. The rearrangement joins TRBV5-6 to TRBJ2-5, with D perhaps TRBD2 (5 bases). Trimming left V 4 bases short and J 8 bases short, with 18 bases between. This CDR3 is built from 14 residues. Germline values: CDR1 SGHDT, CDR2 YYEEEE. CDR3: CASSPAAGRGTQYF. CDR3 in DNA: TGTGCCAGCAGCCCGGCGGCCGGCCGGGGAACCCAGTACTTC.

This chain connects TRBV7-9 to TRBJ2-7, with D maybe TRBD2 (7 bases). Germline V lookup: CDR1 SEHNR, CDR2 FQNEAQ (reference sequence). The V and J ends lost 4 bases and 4 bases respectively, with 23 bases between them. This CDR3 contains 17 residues. CDR3 sequence: CASSYPKGGGQFYEQYF. CDR3 nucleotides: TGTGCCAGCAGCTACCCGAAGGGGGGGGGGCAATTTTACGAGCAGTACTTC.

In this sample, this clonotype turned up many times. The CDR3 loop reads CASSRRRQGAVEQFF. CDR3 bases: TGTGCCAGCAGCCGAAGAAGGCAGGGGGCGGTTGAGCAGTTCTTC. J is TRBJ2-1 and V is TRBV3-1, with 8 positions matching TRBD1. The CDR3 length is 15 residues. The V gene's germline CDR1 is LGHDT and CDR2 YNNKEL (reference sequence). After removal of 4 bases from V and 9 bases from J, the junction contained 11 bases not matched to a gene.

With respect to this clonotype: A far larger clone is one base from this, pointing to a likely read error. The chain employs TRBV10-3 and TRBJ2-1, with 7 bases identical to TRBD2. The CDR3 is made up of 13 amino acids. With 0 bases clipped from V and 12 bases from J, the junction kept 5 bases outside the gene matches. Looked up from germline, CDR1 is ENHRY and CDR2 is SYGVKD. For the CDR3, the DNA is TGTGCCATCAGTGAGTCGAGCGGGGTTGCGCAGTTCTTC. It codes for CAISESSGVAQFF.

This clonotype was seen a handful of times. The rearrangement links TRBV29-1 to TRBJ2-3, with TRBD2 matching 9 bases. V lost 3 bases to trimming and J lost 1 base; unmatched junction nucleotides: 5. The CDR3 consists of 15 residues. CDR1 is SQVTM and CDR2 is ANQGSEA in the germline V gene. DNA for the CDR3: TGCAGCGTTGAGGGTGGCGGGGGGGGCACAGATACGCAGTATTTT. It translates to CSVEGGGGGTDTQYF.

This clonotype was counted a few times. This chain uses TRBV7-2 with TRBJ1-1; 8 bases map to TRBD1. J gave up 8 bases and V 4 bases, and 3 bases lay outside the gene matches. The CDR3 consists of 12 residues. Germline-derived CDR1 and CDR2 are SGHTA and FQGNSA. The CDR3: CASSSYRGEAFF. CDR3 nucleotides: TGTGCCAGCAGCTCCTACAGGGGGGAAGCTTTCTTT.

This chain joins TRBV4-3 and TRBJ2-5; 7 positions agree with TRBD2. The junction had 10 bases not matched to a gene; V was cut back by 2 bases and J by 4 bases. The germline CDR1 and CDR2 sequences are LGHNA and YSLEER. The CDR3 loop spans 16 amino acids. CDR3 DNA sequence: TGCGCCAGCAGCCAAAGGTTCCCGGGACTAAGAGAGACCCAGTACTTC. Translating it yields CASSQRFPGLRETQYF.

This clonotype appeared many times. This rearrangement joins TRBV7-2 to TRBJ2-3; no firm D call. CDR1 and CDR2 from the germline V gene are SGHTA and FQGNSA. CDR3 length: 14 residues. Trimming pared 1 base from V and 4 bases from J, leaving 9 bases between. The CDR3 sequence: CASSLVHSADTQYF. CDR3 sequence (DNA): TGTGCCAGCAGCTTAGTTCACTCAGCAGATACGCAGTATTTT.